This entry features one TCR beta chain sequence. Trimming stripped 0 bases from V and 10 bases from J, with 13 bases between. Germline loops: CDR1 SGHRS, CDR2 YFSETQ. There are 13 residues in the CDR3. The data belong to a study of T cell responses to AZD1222 COVID-19 vaccine. Some clones are missing from TCRdb's copy, which holds only in-frame ones; the method was immunoSEQ multiplex PCR. Among 150,000 or so clones listed, 91% were seen once. The chain employs TRBV5-1 and TRBJ1-1; D is possibly TRBD1 (5 bases). This TCR derives from an adult who received the AZD1222 COVID-19 vaccine. The material sequenced was peripheral blood, taken 28 days after the second AZD1222 dose. The DNA of the CDR3 is TGCGCCAGCAGCTTGGACAGGACTCTTGGAGCTTTCTTT. The encoded protein is CASSLDRTLGAFF.